These T cell receptor beta chains were read from a single sample in a study of cytomegalovirus exposure and HLA in healthy donors. Measured with immunoSEQ multiplex PCR; TCRdb has only the in-frame clones, and not every one. The table shows roughly 100,000 clones, with around two thirds occurring only once. Sequencing used PBMCs. The receptors shown here come from a woman aged 50 to 60 in good health and CMV-seronegative. The CDR3 runs from the conserved cysteine through the conserved F or W. D genes are given only for firm matches. A clone size is listed for some rows: how often the clone was seen (once, few, many), or a class if it is expanded.

TRBV7-9	TRBJ2-1	.	TRBD2	TGTGCCAGCAGCATACTAGCGGGGGGGGAGCAGTTCTTC	CASSILAGGEQFF
TRBV19	TRBJ1-5	few	.	TGTGCCAGTAGCTGGGACAAGTATCAGCCCCAGCATTTT	CASSWDKYQPQHF
TRBV15	TRBJ2-4	once	TRBD1	TGTGCCACCAGCAGAGATCGCGCAGGGGGCGTAAACATTCAGTACTTC	CATSRDRAGGVNIQYF
TRBV20-1	TRBJ2-1	.	.	TGCAGTGCTAGTAGGGGTTTTGAGCAGTTCTTC	CSASRGFEQFF
TRBV5-1	TRBJ2-3	.	.	TGCGCCAGCAGCTTGGTCCGGTCTAGCACAGATACGCAGTATTTT	CASSLVRSSTDTQYF
TRBV15	TRBJ2-7	few	TRBD2	TGTGCCACCAGCAGAGATGGGTCTGGACTAGCCTACGAGCAGTACTTC	CATSRDGSGLAYEQYF
TRBV28	TRBJ1-2	.	.	TGTGCCAGCTCCCTCCTCCGGAGCTATGGCTACACCTTC	CASSLLRSYGYTF
TRBV5-1	TRBJ1-4	.	.	TGCGCCAGCAGCCCCCCGGGTAGGAATGAAAAACTGTTTTTT	CASSPPGRNEKLFF
TRBV10-3	TRBJ1-4	.	.	TGTGCCATCAGTGAGGCAAGAACAGGGAATAATGAAAAACTGTTTTTT	CAISEARTGNNEKLFF
TRBV7-2	TRBJ2-3	.	TRBD2	TGTGCCAGCAGCTCGCTAGCGGGATGGACAGATACGCAGTATTTT	CASSSLAGWTDTQYF
TRBV10-3	TRBJ2-7	.	TRBD1	TGTGCCATCAGTGACAGGGGGCTAGACGACGAGCAGTACTTC	CAISDRGLDDEQYF
TRBV30	TRBJ1-4	.	TRBD1	TGTGCCTGGGGGACAGTCCCAACTAATGAAAAACTGTTTTTT	CAWGTVPTNEKLFF
TRBV19	TRBJ2-7	.	.	TGTGCCAGTTCCGACCAGGACTTTCCAGCCTACGAGCAGTACTTC	CASSDQDFPAYEQYF
TRBV15	TRBJ1-4	.	TRBD1	TGTGCCACCAGTCCGCGGGACAGCGATAATGAAAAACTGTTTTTT	CATSPRDSDNEKLFF
TRBV7-9	TRBJ1-1	.	.	TGTGCCACCGACCTGGGCCAGGGCCCGAACACTGAAGCTTTCTTT	CATDLGQGPNTEAFF
TRBV28	TRBJ1-4	.	.	TGTGCCAGCAGTTTGGGGGGGAGGGCTAATGAAAAACTGTTTTTT	CASSLGGRANEKLFF
TRBV25-1	TRBJ2-5	few	TRBD2	TGTGCCAGCAGTGTAGCGGGGGTAGAGACCCAGTACTTC	CASSVAGVETQYF
TRBV14	TRBJ1-1	.	TRBD1	TGTGCCAGCAGCCTGGGACAGACCAAAGCTTTCTTT	CASSLGQTKAFF
TRBV6-5	TRBJ1-6	.	.	TGTGCCAGCAGCAGGGCATCCTATAATTCACCCCTCCACTTT	CASSRASYNSPLHF
TRBV4-1	TRBJ2-7	.	TRBD1	TGCGCCAGCAGCCGAGGACAGGCTTCGGGGTCATGGTTTTCCGAGCAGTACTTC	CASSRGQASGSWFSEQYF
TRBV6-6	TRBJ1-2	.	.	TGTGCCAGCAGTTATCACTCCCAACAGGAAGGTGGCTACACCTTC	CASSYHSQQEGGYTF
TRBV29-1	TRBJ1-2	.	.	TGCAGCGTTGAAGATCGTCGGCGTGCGGGTATAGGCTACACCTTC	CSVEDRRRAGIGYTF
TRBV6-6	TRBJ1-5	once	.	TGTGCCAGCAGCCCCCCGGGGGGCCTGATGGATCAGCCCCAGCATTTT	CASSPPGGLMDQPQHF
TRBV19	TRBJ1-4	.	.	TGTGCCAGTCGATGGGGCGGGGCGGCAACTAATGAAAAACTGTTTTTT	CASRWGGAATNEKLFF
TRBV27	TRBJ2-7	.	.	TGTGCCAGCGGACTGATCTACGAGCAGTACTTC	CASGLIYEQYF
TRBV7-2	TRBJ2-2	.	TRBD1	TGTGCCAGCAGCCACGACAGGGATTCCGGGGAGCTGTTTTTT	CASSHDRDSGELFF
TRBV2	TRBJ2-7	few	TRBD2	TGTGCCAGCAGTTGGAGCGGGAGGAACCCCTCCGAGCAGTACTTC	CASSWSGRNPSEQYF
TRBV11-3	TRBJ2-3	.	TRBD2	TGTGCCAGCAGCTTAGGGTTGGCTAGCGGGGCCGGAAGCACAGATACGCAGTATTTT	CASSLGLASGAGSTDTQYF
TRBV15	TRBJ2-1	.	TRBD1	TGTGCCACCAGCAGGGACAGGGAGTACGGCAATGAGCAGTTCTTC	CATSRDREYGNEQFF
TRBV11-2	TRBJ1-3	.	TRBD1	TGTGCCAGCAGCACCGACAGGGTCGGAAACACCATATATTTT	CASSTDRVGNTIYF
TRBV11-2	TRBJ2-7	few	.	TGTGCCAGCAGCGGGCAGACAGTAACGAACGAGCAGTACTTC	CASSGQTVTNEQYF
TRBV6-6	TRBJ2-1	.	.	TGTGCCAGCAGTTTGGGCCCCCCCCCTTACAATGAGCAGTTCTTC	CASSLGPPPYNEQFF
TRBV5-1	TRBJ1-1	.	.	TGCGCCAGCAGCTTGGGAGGGCCCACTGAAGCTTTCTTT	CASSLGGPTEAFF
TRBV6-5	TRBJ2-5	.	TRBD1	TGTGCCAGCAGTTACGACAGGGTAGAGACCCAGTACTTC	CASSYDRVETQYF
TRBV2	TRBJ2-2	.	.	TGTGCCAGCAGTTCTAGCGCCCATTTCGTCGGGGAGCTGTTTTTT	CASSSSAHFVGELFF
TRBV10-3	TRBJ2-1	.	TRBD2	TGTGCCACCGCGGGGGGGGCATCCTACAATGAGCAGTTCTTC	CATAGGASYNEQFF
TRBV13	TRBJ2-1	.	TRBD2	TGTGCCAGCAGCCTGGGACTAGCGGGAGTTAGTGAGCAGTTCTTC	CASSLGLAGVSEQFF
TRBV11-3	TRBJ2-7	.	TRBD2	TGTGCCAGCAGCTTAGTCTTTAGCGGGAGGTCTCGCGAGCAGTACTTC	CASSLVFSGRSREQYF
TRBV7-9	TRBJ2-1	.	TRBD2	TGTGCCAGCAGCACCCGGATAGCTAGCGGGAGACGGGATCAGTTCTTC	CASSTRIASGRRDQFF
TRBV29-1	TRBJ2-7	few	.	TGCAGCGTTGATACAGGGACCTACGAGCAGTACTTC	CSVDTGTYEQYF
TRBV7-6	TRBJ2-7	.	TRBD1	TGTGCCAGCAGCAGGGGACAGAATACCTACGAGCAGTACTTC	CASSRGQNTYEQYF
TRBV10-2	TRBJ1-3	.	.	TGCGCCAGCATAGGGGCTGGAAACACCATATATTTT	CASIGAGNTIYF
TRBV18	TRBJ2-7	.	.	TGTGCCAGCTCACCGAAGGGACTCTCCTACGAGCAGTACTTC	CASSPKGLSYEQYF
TRBV10-3	TRBJ2-1	.	TRBD2	TGTGCCATCAGTGGGGGACTAGCGGGGGTCCCCTACAATGAGCAGTTCTTC	CAISGGLAGVPYNEQFF
TRBV15	TRBJ2-1	.	.	TGTGCCACCAGCAGAGATACAGGTCGCGATCAGTTCTTC	CATSRDTGRDQFF
TRBV5-4	TRBJ2-5	.	.	TGTGCCAGCAGCGGGACTGGAGAAGAGACCCAGTACTTC	CASSGTGEETQYF